Listed below are T cell receptor beta chains from one sample, sequenced in a study of vaccination and CD4 T cells after COVID-19. TCRdb processed the PCR reads anew with MiXCR; each CDR3 protein has one entry. The sample carries some 14,000 distinct CDR3 sequences, around three fifths recorded once. No antigen is known for these receptors. Sequences were obtained from CD4+ T cells from blood, cultured in vitro. The receptors were sampled from a human donor who had recovered from COVID-19. Each CDR3 is given with its conserved first and last residue. The order of the fields is CDR3 DNA, CDR3 protein, J gene, V gene, clone size, D gene. D genes are given only for firm matches. Clone size is not always given. Where it is, it says once, few, many or a class for expanded clones.

TGCAGTGCTAGCCCCTCGGATTTTTCCAGGGGTATCAGGCCCCAGCATTTT,CSASPSDFSRGIRPQHF,TRBJ1-5,TRBV20-1,-,-
TGTGCCAGCAGCTTAAGGGACGAGGGAGGTGAAGCTTTCTTT,CASSLRDEGGEAFF,TRBJ1-1,TRBV7-6,-,-
TGCAGTGCTCAGGCAAGATGGACAGGGGGGAATATACAAGAGACCCAGTACTTC,CSAQARWTGGNIQETQYF,TRBJ2-5,TRBV20-1,-,TRBD1
TGTGCCAGCAGCCGGACGTCAAGACAGGCGGATTCACCCCTCCACTTT,CASSRTSRQADSPLHF,TRBJ1-6,TRBV9,-,-
TGTGCCAGCAGCTCGGACAGATTTAACTATGGCTACACCTTC,CASSSDRFNYGYTF,TRBJ1-2,TRBV7-2,-,-
TGTGCCAGCAGACCCCGACGAAACACTGAAGCTTTCTTT,CASRPRRNTEAFF,TRBJ1-1,TRBV28,-,-
TGTGCCAGCAGTGAGCGGGAGACAGATACGCAGTATTTT,CASSERETDTQYF,TRBJ2-3,TRBV6-4,large,TRBD2
TGTGCCAGCAGCCCTCAGGGGCGCACTGAAGCTTTCTTT,CASSPQGRTEAFF,TRBJ1-1,TRBV5-4,few,-
TGCAGTGCTAGTTTCCCGGACAGGGGCTCCTACGAGCAGTACTTC,CSASFPDRGSYEQYF,TRBJ2-7,TRBV20-1,-,TRBD1
TGTGCCAGCAGTTATACAGGGGGCTTCGGTTCACCCCTCCACTTT,CASSYTGGFGSPLHF,TRBJ1-6,TRBV6-2/TRBV6-3,-,TRBD1
TGTGCCAGCAGACCCGGACTAGCGGGAGATGAGCAGTTCTTC,CASRPGLAGDEQFF,TRBJ2-1,TRBV12-3/TRBV12-4,-,TRBD2
TGTGCCAGCAGTTTTCTCAAGTCGAAGGAGGGAGCGGGAGGCCGAGAGACCCAGTACTTC,CASSFLKSKEGAGGRETQYF,TRBJ2-5,TRBV12-3/TRBV12-4,-,TRBD2
TGTGCCAGCAAACCAAGGACAGGGGGTAACTATGGCTACACCTTC,CASKPRTGGNYGYTF,TRBJ1-2,TRBV6-1,few,TRBD1
TGCAGTGCTAGAGGCGGACAGGACAACTATGGCTACACCTTC,CSARGGQDNYGYTF,TRBJ1-2,TRBV20-1,few,TRBD1
TGTGCCAGCAGCCCGGACAGGGACGAGCAGTACTTC,CASSPDRDEQYF,TRBJ2-7,TRBV27,-,TRBD1
TGTGCCAGCAGTTACTCCAGGTTCTATGGCTACACCTTC,CASSYSRFYGYTF,TRBJ1-2,TRBV6-5,few,-
TGCGCCAGCAGGGTGGGGAACATTCAGTACTTC,CASRVGNIQYF,TRBJ2-4,TRBV5-1,-,-